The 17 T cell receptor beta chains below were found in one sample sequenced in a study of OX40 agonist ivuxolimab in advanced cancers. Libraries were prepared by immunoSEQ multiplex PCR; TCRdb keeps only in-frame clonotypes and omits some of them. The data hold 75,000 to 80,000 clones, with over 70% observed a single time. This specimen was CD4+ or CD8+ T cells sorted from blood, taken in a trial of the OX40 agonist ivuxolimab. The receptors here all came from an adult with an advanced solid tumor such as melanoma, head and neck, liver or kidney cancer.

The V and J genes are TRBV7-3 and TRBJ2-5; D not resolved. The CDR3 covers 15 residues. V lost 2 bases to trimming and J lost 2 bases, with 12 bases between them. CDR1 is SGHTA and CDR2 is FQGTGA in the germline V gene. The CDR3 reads CASSLLGQEQETQYF. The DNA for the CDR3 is TGTGCCAGCAGCTTACTAGGGCAGGAACAAGAGACCCAGTACTTC.

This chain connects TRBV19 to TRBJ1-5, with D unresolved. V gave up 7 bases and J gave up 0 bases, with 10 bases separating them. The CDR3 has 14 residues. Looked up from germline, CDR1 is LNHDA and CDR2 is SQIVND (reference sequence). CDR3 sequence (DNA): TGTGCCAGTACCCCGGAACTTAGCAATCAGCCCCAGCATTTT. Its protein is CASTPELSNQPQHF.

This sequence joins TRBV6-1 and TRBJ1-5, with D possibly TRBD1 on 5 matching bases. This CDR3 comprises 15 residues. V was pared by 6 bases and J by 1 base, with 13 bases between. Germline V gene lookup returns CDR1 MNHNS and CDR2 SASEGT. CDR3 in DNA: TGTGCCAGCAGGGTGGGTCCAGGGAGCAATCAGCCCCAGCATTTT. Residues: CASRVGPGSNQPQHF.

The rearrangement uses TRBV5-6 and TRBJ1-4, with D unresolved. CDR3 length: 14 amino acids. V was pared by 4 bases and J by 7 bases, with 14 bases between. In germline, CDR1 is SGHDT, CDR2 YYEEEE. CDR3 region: CASSPWGGGEKLFF. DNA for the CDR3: TGTGCCAGCAGCCCCTGGGGAGGTGGTGAAAAACTGTTTTTT. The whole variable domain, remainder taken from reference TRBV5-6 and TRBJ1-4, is DAGVTQSPTHLIKTRGQQVTLRCSPKSGHDTVSWYQQALGQGPQFIFQYYEEEERQRGNFPDRFSGHQFPNYSSELNVNALLLGDSALYLCASSPWGGGEKLFFGSGTQLSVL.

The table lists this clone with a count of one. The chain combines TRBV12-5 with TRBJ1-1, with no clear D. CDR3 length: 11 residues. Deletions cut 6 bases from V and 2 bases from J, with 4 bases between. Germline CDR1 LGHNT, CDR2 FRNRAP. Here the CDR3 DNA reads TGTGCTAGTGGGGTAAACACTGAAGCTTTCTTT. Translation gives CASGVNTEAFF.

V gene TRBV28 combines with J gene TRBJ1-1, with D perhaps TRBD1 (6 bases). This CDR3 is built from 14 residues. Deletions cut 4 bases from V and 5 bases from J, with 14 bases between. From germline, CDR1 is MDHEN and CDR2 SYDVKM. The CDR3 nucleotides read TGTGCCAGCAGTTCTGCCGGGACACCGACTGAAGCTTTCTTT. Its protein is CASSSAGTPTEAFF.

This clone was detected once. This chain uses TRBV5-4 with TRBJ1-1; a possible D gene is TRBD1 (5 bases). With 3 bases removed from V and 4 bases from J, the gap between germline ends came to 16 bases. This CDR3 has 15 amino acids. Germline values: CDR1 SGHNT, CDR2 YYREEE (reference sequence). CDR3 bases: TGTGCCAGCAGCTCTTCGCGGGGCCGGGGCACTGAAGCTTTCTTT. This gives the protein CASSSSRGRGTEAFF. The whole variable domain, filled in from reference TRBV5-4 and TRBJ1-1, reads ETGVTQSPTHLIKTRGQQVTLRCSSQSGHNTVSWYQQALGQGPQFIFQYYREEENGRGNFPPRFSGLQFPNYSSELNVNALELDDSALYLCASSSSRGRGTEAFFGQGTRLTVV.

Here the CDR3 DNA reads TGTGCCACCGGAGGACCCGCTGGAAACACCATATATTTT. Its protein is CATGGPAGNTIYF. This chain joins TRBV14 and TRBJ1-3; unclear D gene. CDR1 is SGHDN, CDR2 FVKESK, per germline. The CDR3 covers 13 residues. V was cut by 10 bases and J by 2 bases, with 12 bases left in between.

As DNA, the CDR3 is TGCAGTGCTTCCCACAGGGCGCAGTTCTTC. Amino acid sequence: CSASHRAQFF. The rearrangement uses TRBV20-1 and TRBJ2-1, with D perhaps TRBD1 (6 bases). CDR1 and CDR2 from the germline V gene are DFQATT and SNEGSKA (reference sequence). The CDR3 length is 10 residues. The germline V and J ends were trimmed by 5 bases and 12 bases, with 11 bases remaining between them.

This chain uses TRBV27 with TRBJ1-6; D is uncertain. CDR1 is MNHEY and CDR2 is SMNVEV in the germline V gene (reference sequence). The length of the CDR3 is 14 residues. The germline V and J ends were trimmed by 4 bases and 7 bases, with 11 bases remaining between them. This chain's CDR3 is CASSSPLRNSPLHF. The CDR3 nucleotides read TGTGCCAGCAGTTCCCCCCTCCGGAATTCACCCCTCCACTTT.

CDR3 sequence (DNA): TGTGCCAGCAGTTACCTAGGGGCTGGAAACACCATATATTTT. This gives the protein CASSYLGAGNTIYF. The chain employs TRBV6-6 and TRBJ1-3; perhaps TRBD1 as D (5 bases). V shed 2 bases and J shed 2 bases, with 7 bases lying between them. Germline CDR1 MNHNY, CDR2 SVGAGI (reference sequence). The length of the CDR3 is 14 residues.

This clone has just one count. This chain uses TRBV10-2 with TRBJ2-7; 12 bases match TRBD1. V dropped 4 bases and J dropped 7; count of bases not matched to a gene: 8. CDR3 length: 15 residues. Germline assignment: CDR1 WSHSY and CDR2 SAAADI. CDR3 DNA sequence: TGCGCCAGCAGTGGGCCGGGACAGGGGGCGAGGGAGCAGTACTTC. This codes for CASSGPGQGAREQYF.

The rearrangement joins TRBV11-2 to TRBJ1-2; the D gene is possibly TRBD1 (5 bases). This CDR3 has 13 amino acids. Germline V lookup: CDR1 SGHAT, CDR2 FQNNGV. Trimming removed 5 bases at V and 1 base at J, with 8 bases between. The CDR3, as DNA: TGTGCCAGCAGCCGCGACAGTAACTATGGCTACACCTTC. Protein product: CASSRDSNYGYTF.

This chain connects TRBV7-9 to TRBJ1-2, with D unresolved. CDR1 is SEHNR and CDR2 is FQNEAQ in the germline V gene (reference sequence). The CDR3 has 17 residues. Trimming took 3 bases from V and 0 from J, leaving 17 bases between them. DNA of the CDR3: TGTGCCAGCAGCTTCGACGGGCCAGACATCCCTAACTATGGCTACACCTTC. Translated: CASSFDGPDIPNYGYTF.

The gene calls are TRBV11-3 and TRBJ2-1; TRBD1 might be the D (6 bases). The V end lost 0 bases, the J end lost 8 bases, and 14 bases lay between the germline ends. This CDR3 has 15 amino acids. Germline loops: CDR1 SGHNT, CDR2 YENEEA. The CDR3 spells CASSLDLGAWDEQFF. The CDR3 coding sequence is TGTGCCAGCAGCTTAGACCTGGGGGCTTGGGATGAGCAGTTCTTC.

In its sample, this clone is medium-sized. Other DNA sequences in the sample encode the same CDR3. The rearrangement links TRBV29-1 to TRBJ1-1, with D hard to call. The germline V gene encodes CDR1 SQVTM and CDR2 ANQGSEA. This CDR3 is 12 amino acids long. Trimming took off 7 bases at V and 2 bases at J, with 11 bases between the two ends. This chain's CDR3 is CSATRVNTEAFF. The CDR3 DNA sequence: TGCAGCGCCACGAGGGTCAACACTGAAGCTTTCTTT.

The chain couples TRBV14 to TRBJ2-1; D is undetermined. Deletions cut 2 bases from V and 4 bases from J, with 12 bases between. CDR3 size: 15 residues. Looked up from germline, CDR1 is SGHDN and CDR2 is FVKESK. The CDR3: CASSQYIGPYNEQFF. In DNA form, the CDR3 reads TGTGCCAGCAGCCAATATATAGGCCCATACAATGAGCAGTTCTTC.